This T cell receptor (beta chain) comes out of a study of blood T cell repertoires in COVID-19. Study at large: Donors in the United States, Italy and Spain gave samples during acute or convalescent COVID-19. T cells, B-cell-depleted T cells, or PBMCs provided the cDNA or gDNA that served as material.

Germline loops: CDR1 SGHRS, CDR2 YFSETQ. V lost 4 bases and J lost 2, with 16 bases in between. The CDR3 has 16 amino acids. The protocol was immunoSEQ multiplex PCR, while the TCRdb copy is restricted to in-frame clones and leaves out a portion. The sample consists of approximately 180,000 clones, roughly 88% of them appearing once. Source material: peripheral blood. The chain joins TRBV5-1 to TRBJ1-3; D gene ambiguous. The clonotype originates from a man between 60 and 75 years old with acute or convalescent COVID-19. CDR3 DNA: TGCGCCAGCAGCCTAGGTGGGAGGGCTGCTGGAAACACCATATATTTT. Translation: CASSLGGRAAGNTIYF.